This T cell receptor beta chain was observed in a study of radiotherapy plus CTLA-4 blockade in lung cancer. Study-level results: In blood, early T cell clone dynamics reportedly predicted response best, together with interferon-beta. TCR clones of tumor origin grew in blood after radiotherapy plus ipilimumab.

A note on this clone: Its antigen is still unknown.

The CDR3 runs 17 residues. Germline trimming cut 3 bases from V and 5 bases from J; bases unmatched to any gene: 13. Germline-derived CDR1 and CDR2 are LNHNV and YYDKDF (reference sequence). Assay used: immunoSEQ multiplex PCR; TCRdb lists only in-frame clones, some missing. The sample shows about 49,000 clones, about 85% of them seen only once. This sequence originates from a human donor with non-small cell lung cancer whose response to radiotherapy plus ipilimumab could not be evaluated. The sequences come from peripheral blood, collected from a patient treated with radiotherapy plus ipilimumab. The rearrangement joins TRBV15 to TRBJ1-5; 7 bases agree with TRBD1. In DNA, the CDR3 is TGTGCCACCAGCAGTGGTCGACAGGGAATAGACGATCAGCCCCAGCATTTT. Amino acid sequence: CATSSGRQGIDDQPQHF.